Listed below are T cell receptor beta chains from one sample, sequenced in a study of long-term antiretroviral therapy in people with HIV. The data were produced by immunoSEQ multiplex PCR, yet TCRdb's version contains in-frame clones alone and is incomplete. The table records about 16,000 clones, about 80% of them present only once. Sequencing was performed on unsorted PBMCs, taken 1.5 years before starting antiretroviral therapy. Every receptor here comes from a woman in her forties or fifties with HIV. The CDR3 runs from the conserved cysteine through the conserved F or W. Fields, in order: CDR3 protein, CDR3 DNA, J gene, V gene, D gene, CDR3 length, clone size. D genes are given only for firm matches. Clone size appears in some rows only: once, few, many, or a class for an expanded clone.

cdr3_aa: CASSLEVGNTIYF; cdr3_nt: TGTGCCAGCAGCTTGGAGGTGGGAAACACCATATATTTT; j_call: TRBJ1-3; v_call: TRBV5-4; d_call: .; cdr3_length: 13; clone_size: .
cdr3_aa: CASSLGGYNANEQFF; cdr3_nt: TGTGCCAGCAGCTTAGGAGGGTATAACGCGAATGAGCAGTTCTTC; j_call: TRBJ2-1; v_call: TRBV7-8; d_call: .; cdr3_length: 15; clone_size: .
cdr3_aa: CASSLGQGAREKLFF; cdr3_nt: TGTGCCAGCAGCTTAGGACAGGGGGCTCGCGAAAAACTGTTTTTT; j_call: TRBJ1-4; v_call: TRBV7-9; d_call: TRBD1; cdr3_length: 15; clone_size: .
cdr3_aa: CSAPGDGGYTF; cdr3_nt: TGCAGTGCACCAGGGGACGGGGGCTACACCTTC; j_call: TRBJ1-2; v_call: TRBV20-1; d_call: .; cdr3_length: 11; clone_size: few
cdr3_aa: CASSPQWNQPQHF; cdr3_nt: TGTGCCAGCAGCCCGCAGTGGAATCAGCCCCAGCATTTT; j_call: TRBJ1-5; v_call: TRBV7-2; d_call: .; cdr3_length: 13; clone_size: .
cdr3_aa: CASSLEGAEQFF; cdr3_nt: TGTGCCAGCAGCTTAGAAGGGGCTGAGCAGTTCTTC; j_call: TRBJ2-1; v_call: TRBV7-3; d_call: .; cdr3_length: 12; clone_size: .
cdr3_aa: CASSLVPGLTGETQYF; cdr3_nt: TGTGCCAGCAGCTTAGTACCAGGGCTAACGGGGGAGACCCAGTACTTC; j_call: TRBJ2-5; v_call: TRBV7-9; d_call: .; cdr3_length: 16; clone_size: .
cdr3_aa: CASSPRGPDTQYF; cdr3_nt: TGTGCCAGCAGCCCCCGGGGACCGGATACGCAGTATTTT; j_call: TRBJ2-3; v_call: TRBV7-9; d_call: .; cdr3_length: 13; clone_size: .
cdr3_aa: CATSTPWDRVSYEQYF; cdr3_nt: TGTGCCACCAGCACGCCCTGGGACAGGGTATCCTACGAGCAGTACTTC; j_call: TRBJ2-7; v_call: TRBV15; d_call: TRBD1; cdr3_length: 16; clone_size: .
cdr3_aa: CAWTPVSGGGSYEQYF; cdr3_nt: TGTGCCTGGACCCCAGTAAGCGGGGGAGGTTCCTACGAGCAGTACTTC; j_call: TRBJ2-7; v_call: TRBV30; d_call: TRBD2; cdr3_length: 16; clone_size: .
cdr3_aa: CASSEWGADSPLHF; cdr3_nt: TGTGCCAGCAGTGAATGGGGGGCGGATTCACCCCTCCACTTT; j_call: TRBJ1-6; v_call: TRBV6-5; d_call: .; cdr3_length: 14; clone_size: .
cdr3_aa: CATLGGRDTQYF; cdr3_nt: TGTGCCACCTTAGGGGGGAGAGATACGCAGTATTTT; j_call: TRBJ2-3; v_call: TRBV6-1; d_call: .; cdr3_length: 12; clone_size: .
cdr3_aa: CASSVGPGQGTYEQYF; cdr3_nt: TGTGCCAGCAGCGTGGGACCGGGACAGGGAACCTACGAGCAGTACTTC; j_call: TRBJ2-7; v_call: TRBV9; d_call: TRBD1; cdr3_length: 16; clone_size: .
cdr3_aa: CASSPRQVSYEQYF; cdr3_nt: TGCGCCAGCAGCCCACGACAGGTGTCCTACGAGCAGTACTTC; j_call: TRBJ2-7; v_call: TRBV4-1; d_call: .; cdr3_length: 14; clone_size: few
cdr3_aa: CAISELTDTQYF; cdr3_nt: TGTGCCATCAGTGAACTAACAGATACGCAGTATTTT; j_call: TRBJ2-3; v_call: TRBV10-3; d_call: .; cdr3_length: 12; clone_size: large
cdr3_aa: CASSLNADTDTQYF; cdr3_nt: TGTGCCAGCAGCTTAAATGCGGACACAGATACGCAGTATTTT; j_call: TRBJ2-3; v_call: TRBV7-9; d_call: .; cdr3_length: 14; clone_size: .
cdr3_aa: CASSPGLAGGQETQYF; cdr3_nt: TGTGCCAGCAGCCCAGGACTAGCGGGGGGGCAAGAGACCCAGTACTTC; j_call: TRBJ2-5; v_call: TRBV7-3; d_call: TRBD2; cdr3_length: 16; clone_size: .
cdr3_aa: CASSQIWDSHTLGNQPQHF; cdr3_nt: TGCGCCAGCAGTCAAATATGGGACAGCCACACCTTAGGGAATCAGCCCCAGCATTTT; j_call: TRBJ1-5; v_call: TRBV23-1; d_call: TRBD1; cdr3_length: 19; clone_size: .
cdr3_aa: CASSVASKDNEQFF; cdr3_nt: TGTGCCAGCAGCGTAGCTTCCAAAGACAATGAGCAGTTCTTC; j_call: TRBJ2-1; v_call: TRBV9; d_call: .; cdr3_length: 14; clone_size: few
cdr3_aa: CASSGRILAGVYNEQFF; cdr3_nt: TGTGCCAGCAGTGGAAGAATACTAGCGGGGGTATACAATGAGCAGTTCTTC; j_call: TRBJ2-1; v_call: TRBV27; d_call: TRBD2; cdr3_length: 17; clone_size: .
cdr3_aa: CASSPRQGYEQYF; cdr3_nt: TGTGCCAGCAGCCCCAGACAGGGCTACGAGCAGTACTTC; j_call: TRBJ2-7; v_call: TRBV7-6; d_call: TRBD1; cdr3_length: 13; clone_size: .
cdr3_aa: CASSPRALRTEAFF; cdr3_nt: TGTGCCAGCAGTCCGCGGGCCTTAAGGACTGAAGCTTTCTTT; j_call: TRBJ1-1; v_call: TRBV27; d_call: .; cdr3_length: 14; clone_size: .